This T cell receptor (beta chain) was sequenced during a study of blood T cell repertoires in COVID-19 (TCRdb year 2020). Background on the whole study: Samples from collaborators originated in the United States, Italy and Spain and spanned both the acute and convalescent phases of COVID-19. The samples were drawn from the first 160 participants of the ongoing ImmuneRACE study and from more than 1,000 subjects provided by 6 global collaborators. The repertoires were released in a freely available public database meant as a resource for research on the immune response to SARS-CoV-2. The material from the prospective study consisted of cDNA or gDNA derived from T cells, B-cell-depleted T cells, or PBMCs. Deeply sampled blood TCRbeta repertoires from subjects exposed to, actively infected with, or recovered from COVID-19 were included in the dataset. Where available, HLA class I and class II types were taken from metadata supplied by the sample provider and were not determined by assay-based typing. Sample metadata almost always included a de-identified subject ID, COVID-19 status, age in years and sex.

Comments on this clone: Which antigen it targets is not known. Base qualities are missing; no much larger clone stands one base away.

TCRbeta CDR3 regions were amplified from genomic DNA by means of the immunoSEQ Assay, a bias-controlled multiplex PCR. In the authors' own workflow: Within the assay, amplification of reference gene primers was used to estimate how many nucleated cells each sample contained. To quantify the absolute abundance of each unique TCRbeta CDR3 rearrangement, sequence reads were collapsed and filtered. Productive Simpson clonality was computed per sample as the square root of Simpson's diversity index over productive rearrangements. The table was pulled from immuneACCESS by TCRdb, which kept in-frame rearrangements only. Such tables lose some clones; where checked, under half of the loss comes from unresolved V genes, and the rest has no known cause. The V and J calls and clone size were taken over from that table, and D and trimming were inferred from the DNA. The sample profile shows 190,000 or so clones; 85% to 90% of them were found once. The biggest ten clones account for 0.95% to 1.5% of the sample.

Overall results and qualifications from the work: The quantity of clinical and demographic metadata differed by source and by participant and was supplied without curation.

V trim: 5 bases; J trim: 8 bases; unmatched bases: 3. Looking up the germline V gene yields CDR1 ENHRY and CDR2 SYGVKD. The CDR3 holds 12 amino acids from the cysteine to the phenylalanine. The kept DNA is CDR3 alone, 36 bases in frame from the first base. Participants in the prospective study were enrolled through a virtual design, were aged roughly 18 to 95 years, and lived in approximately 25 United States geographic areas. In the prospective study, participants were assigned to cohorts based on the clinical history participants reported in a screening survey and a study questionnaire. Recovered participants in ImmuneRACE Cohort 3 were defined as having two consecutive negative NP/OP PCR tests, clearance from a healthcare professional, or resolution of symptoms. In the prospective study, whole blood, serum and a nasopharyngeal or oropharyngeal swab were collected from each participant by mobile phlebotomists. Additional blood draws and questionnaires over an approximately 2-month period could optionally be provided by prospective study participants. Before DNA extraction, blood samples from the prospective study were shipped at room temperature or frozen.

This sequence was found in a man aged 30-40 years who had recovered from COVID-19. The rearranged segments are TRBV10-3 and TRBJ1-2, with 9 central nucleotides matching TRBD1. The specimen sequenced was PBMCs or T cells enriched from blood (not recorded which). The CDR3 has the sequence CAISTGGQGYTF. The sequenced DNA: TGTGCCATCAGTACAGGGGGCCAAGGCTACACCTTC.